A selection of T cell receptor beta chains follows, all from one sample in a study of cytomegalovirus exposure and HLA in healthy donors. The table came from immunoSEQ multiplex PCR; TCRdb's copy has only in-frame clones and leaves some out. The sample consists of roughly 140,000 clones, nearly 80% of them appearing once. The sequenced material came from PBMCs. The receptors originated from a male donor in good health and CMV-seronegative. Both conserved end residues are part of each CDR3. The D gene is left open where the match is weak. Rows give clone size only sometimes, using once, few, many, or a class for an expanded clone.

D	size	J	V	DNA	CDR3
NA	NA	TRBJ1-2	TRBV18	TGTGCCAGCTCACGGGTGGCACAGGGTGGCTACACCTTC	CASSRVAQGGYTF
NA	NA	TRBJ2-5	TRBV11-2	TGTGCCAGCAGCTTTCAACCAAGAGGGGAGACCCAGTACTTC	CASSFQPRGETQYF
NA	NA	TRBJ2-2	TRBV19	TGTGCCAGTAGTATTGGGGGCTCGAGGACCGGGGAGCTGTTTTTT	CASSIGGSRTGELFF
TRBD1	once	TRBJ2-7	TRBV6-5	TGTGCCAGCAGTTCCGGGACAGGGGACTACGAGCAGTACTTC	CASSSGTGDYEQYF
TRBD2	NA	TRBJ2-5	TRBV7-8	TGTGCCAGCAGCTTAGGCGGGGGGCTAGCTGGGACCCAGTACTTC	CASSLGGGLAGTQYF
NA	few	TRBJ2-1	TRBV11-3	TGTGCCAGCAGCTTAGAATGGGGGCCCTCCTACAATGAGCAGTTCTTC	CASSLEWGPSYNEQFF
TRBD1	NA	TRBJ1-1	TRBV5-1	TGCGCCAGCAGCTTGTTAGGGGGCGGCACTGAAGCTTTCTTT	CASSLLGGGTEAFF
NA	NA	TRBJ1-5	TRBV15	TGTGCCACCAGACCGGGATCCGGGAGCAATCAGCCCCAGCATTTT	CATRPGSGSNQPQHF
TRBD2	NA	TRBJ2-7	TRBV30	TGTGCCTGGAGTGTGCGTCGGACTAGCAGCGCCTACGAGCAGTACTTC	CAWSVRRTSSAYEQYF
NA	few	TRBJ2-5	TRBV18	TGTGCCAGCTCACCAGGGCCGGAGACCCAGTACTTC	CASSPGPETQYF
NA	NA	TRBJ1-1	TRBV21-1	TGTGCCAGCAGCATATCATGTCAGGGGGCCGTTTACACTGAAGCTTTCTTT	CASSISCQGAVYTEAFF
NA	NA	TRBJ2-7	TRBV9	TGTGCCAGCAGCGTATCCGACAGCCGAACCTACGAGCAGTACTTC	CASSVSDSRTYEQYF
TRBD1	NA	TRBJ1-2	TRBV27	TGTGCCAGCAGTGTGGGACAGAGCTATGGCTACACCTTC	CASSVGQSYGYTF
NA	NA	TRBJ1-1	TRBV6-6	TGTGCCAGCAGACCTACAGGAATGAACACTGAAGCTTTCTTT	CASRPTGMNTEAFF
TRBD2	NA	TRBJ2-7	TRBV11-3	TGTGCCAGCAGTTTGAATCTAGCGGGGGGGCGCCACGAGCAGTACTTC	CASSLNLAGGRHEQYF
NA	NA	TRBJ2-5	TRBV11-2	TGTGCCAGCAGCTTTGGGCAGGGAGAGACCCAGTACTTC	CASSFGQGETQYF
NA	NA	TRBJ1-1	TRBV6-5	TGTGCCAGCTCTAAGGGACAAATGAACACTGAAGCTTTCTTT	CASSKGQMNTEAFF
NA	NA	TRBJ1-1	TRBV7-9	TGTTCCAGCAGCTTGTTACAGGGTGGCACTGAAGCTTTCTTT	CSSSLLQGGTEAFF
TRBD2	NA	TRBJ2-3	TRBV6-6	TGTGCCAGCAGTTACGGGCGGGGAGGGACAGATACGCAGTATTTT	CASSYGRGGTDTQYF
TRBD2	NA	TRBJ2-5	TRBV15	TGTGCCACCAGCAGAGACTTTAGCGGGGCCCAAGAGACCCAGTACTTC	CATSRDFSGAQETQYF
TRBD1	NA	TRBJ1-2	TRBV7-9	TGTGCCAGCAGCCCGAATCAGGGGGCCCTCAATGGCTACACCTTC	CASSPNQGALNGYTF
NA	NA	TRBJ1-1	TRBV7-9	TGTTCCAGCAGCGCGGGGAACACTGAAGCTTTCTTT	CSSSAGNTEAFF
NA	NA	TRBJ1-2	TRBV30	TGTGCCTGGAGTGCCACAGCCCCCGGCTATGGCTACACCTTC	CAWSATAPGYGYTF
TRBD1	NA	TRBJ2-7	TRBV9	TGTGCCAGCAGCGGACCGGGACAGAGCGGTGACGAGCAGTACTTC	CASSGPGQSGDEQYF
NA	NA	TRBJ1-2	TRBV6-4	TGTGCCAGCAGTGCGAACAGTAACTATGGCTACACCTTC	CASSANSNYGYTF
NA	NA	TRBJ2-3	TRBV5-6	TGTGCCAGCAGCCCACTAGGCACAGATACGCAGTATTTT	CASSPLGTDTQYF
TRBD1	once	TRBJ2-7	TRBV27	TGTGCCAGCAGTTTAACCCTAGGGGACAGGGTCTACGAGCAGTACTTC	CASSLTLGDRVYEQYF
TRBD1	NA	TRBJ2-7	TRBV6-1	TGTGCCAGCAGTCCTAGACAGGGGGCGACCTACGAGCAGTACTTC	CASSPRQGATYEQYF
NA	NA	TRBJ2-3	TRBV7-2	TGTGCCAGCAGCCCTCTTTCAGATACGCAGTATTTT	CASSPLSDTQYF
TRBD2	NA	TRBJ2-5	TRBV19	TGTGCCAGTAGTATAGGCACTAGCGGGAAAGAGACCCAGTACTTC	CASSIGTSGKETQYF
NA	once	TRBJ1-5	TRBV4-1	TGCGCCAGCAGCCAAGACCCAGGCCTGCAGGATCAGCCCCAGCATTTT	CASSQDPGLQDQPQHF
TRBD1	NA	TRBJ1-2	TRBV29-1	TGCAGCGCCAGGGGGAACTATGGCTACACCTTC	CSARGNYGYTF
TRBD1	NA	TRBJ1-1	TRBV18	TGTGCCAGCTCACCAGGACAGGGGATAACTGAAGCTTTCTTT	CASSPGQGITEAFF
NA	once	TRBJ2-1	TRBV25-1	TGTGCCAGCAGCCACACGGGGTTTAGCTCCTACAATGAGCAGTTCTTC	CASSHTGFSSYNEQFF
NA	NA	TRBJ1-6	TRBV27	TGTGCCAGCAGTGGAGAGACGCCGAATTCACCCCTCCACTTT	CASSGETPNSPLHF
NA	NA	TRBJ1-1	TRBV29-1	TGCAGCGTTCACAGGTTACCGAACACTGAAGCTTTCTTT	CSVHRLPNTEAFF
TRBD2	NA	TRBJ2-1	TRBV7-2	TGTGCCAGCAGCCCAGCAGCGGGAGTCCCCTACAATGAGCAGTTCTTC	CASSPAAGVPYNEQFF
TRBD1	few	TRBJ1-2	TRBV5-1	TGCGCCAGCAGCCATGGGACAGGGAGCCCCTATGGCTACACCTTC	CASSHGTGSPYGYTF
TRBD1	NA	TRBJ1-2	TRBV6-5	TGTGCCAGCAGGACAGGGGGAACGAGCTATGGCTACACCTTC	CASRTGGTSYGYTF
NA	NA	TRBJ2-7	TRBV13	TGTGCCAGCAGCTCCCCCGGGTACGAGCAGTACTTC	CASSSPGYEQYF
NA	NA	TRBJ1-1	TRBV7-2	TGTGCCAGCACCAATAGGGGGGGGAATGAAGCTTTCTTT	CASTNRGGNEAFF
NA	NA	TRBJ1-5	TRBV30	TGTGCCTGGAGTCTGACGGGGGAGGGACCAGGGGATCAGCCCCAGCATTTT	CAWSLTGEGPGDQPQHF
TRBD1	once	TRBJ1-2	TRBV2	TGTGCCAGCAGTGGGACAGGGGGGACTACTGGCTACACCTTC	CASSGTGGTTGYTF
NA	NA	TRBJ1-1	TRBV7-2	TGTGCCAGCAGTCAAAGCGCCGGTCCTGCTTTCTTT	CASSQSAGPAFF
NA	NA	TRBJ2-1	TRBV7-9	TGTGCCAGCAGCTCAACTACTAGCATCGGTGAGCAGTTCTTC	CASSSTTSIGEQFF
NA	NA	TRBJ1-2	TRBV19	TGTGCCAGTAATCAACCGAACAGGGTATACGGCTACACCTTC	CASNQPNRVYGYTF
NA	NA	TRBJ2-1	TRBV6-1	TGTGCCAGCAGTGGTAGAGCTGCCCTGTACAATGAGCAGTTCTTC	CASSGRAALYNEQFF
NA	NA	TRBJ2-7	TRBV20-1	TGCAGTGCTAGAGAAGGGGTTGAGCAGTACTTC	CSAREGVEQYF
NA	NA	TRBJ1-1	TRBV7-9	TGTGCCAGCAGCGTTACAGAGAACACTGAAGCTTTCTTT	CASSVTENTEAFF
NA	NA	TRBJ1-1	TRBV6-5	TGTGCCAGCAGTTATAGGTCCGGGGAAGCTTTCTTT	CASSYRSGEAFF
TRBD1	NA	TRBJ1-1	TRBV6-1	TGTGCCAGCAGTTCCATGACAGGGGAGAACACTGAAGCTTTCTTT	CASSSMTGENTEAFF